The sequence of this TCR beta chain was determined in a study of spatial heterogeneity in lung cancer. TCRdb re-called the 5' RACE reads through MiXCR, storing one row per CDR3 protein. Of roughly 16,000 distinct CDR3 sequences in the sample, 6.2% were seen once. This clonotype counts as medium-sized. What it binds is unknown. The study, taken as a whole, reports: For expanded intratumoral alpha and beta TCRs, counts tracked tumor mutation counts.

The time point was: sample taken at primary tumor resection. This clonotype was sampled from a male donor with early-stage non-small cell lung cancer. Sequenced here: lung tumor tissue, sampled at surgery.

CDR3 sequence reads: CASSPGVRQPQHF. The CDR3 DNA follows: TGTGCCAGCAGCCCAGGGGTGCGGCAGCCCCAGCATTTT. V gene TRBV7-2 combines with J gene TRBJ1-5, with D perhaps matching TRBD1 (6 bases). CDR1 is SGHTA, CDR2 FQGNSA, per germline. The CDR3 runs 13 residues. V dropped 5 bases and J dropped 7 bases, with 12 bases sitting between them.